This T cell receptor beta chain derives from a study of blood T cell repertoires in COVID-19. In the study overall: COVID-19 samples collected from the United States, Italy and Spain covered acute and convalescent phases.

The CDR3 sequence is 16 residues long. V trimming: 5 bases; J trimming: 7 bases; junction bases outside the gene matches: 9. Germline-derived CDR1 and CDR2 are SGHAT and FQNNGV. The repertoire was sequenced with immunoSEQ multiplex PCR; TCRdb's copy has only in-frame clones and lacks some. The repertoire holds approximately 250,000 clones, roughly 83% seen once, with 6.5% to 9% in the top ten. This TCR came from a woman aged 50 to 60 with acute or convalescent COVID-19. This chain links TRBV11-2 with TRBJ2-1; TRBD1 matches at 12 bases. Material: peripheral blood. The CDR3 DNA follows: TGTGCCAGCAGCACTAGTGGGGACAGGGGGCCTAATGAGCAGTTCTTC. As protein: CASSTSGDRGPNEQFF.